The TCR beta chain described here comes from a study of T cell repertoires in cytomegalovirus infection. On the study more broadly: As its CMV epitopes, the study selected recently identified HLA-C-restricted and well-studied HLA-B-restricted targets. Carrying CMV and the relevant HLA type showed in public TCR beta signatures. General study results and limits: Summed frequency of shared TCR beta families picked out CMV carriers who also had the relevant HLA. The study found HLA-C-restricted CMV-specific TCR beta clonotypes dominating the ex vivo response.

This clonotype has a handful of counts. Its specificity is not known. One entry per CDR3 protein, called by TCRdb with MiXCR from the reads. The sample shows around 69,000 distinct CDR3 sequences, around 20% of them seen only once. V lost 7 bases and J lost 6, with 9 bases in between. CDR1 and CDR2 (germline): MNHEY, SVGEGT. The CDR3 runs to 12 residues. This sequence originates from a human donor in good health (CMV status not recorded). Some clones in this sample may be carry-over from other donors' samples. The chain combines TRBV6-2 or TRBV6-3 with TRBJ2-2; tentatively, D is TRBD2 (6 bases). Sequencing used CD8+ T cells from cultured PBMCs, obtained from culture after CMV antigen stimulation. The CDR3 here is CASNSGAGELFF. Written as DNA, the CDR3 is TGTGCCAGCAACTCGGGGGCCGGGGAGCTGTTTTTT.